This T cell receptor beta chain derives from a study of patients and donors after allogeneic stem cell transplantation. Via MiXCR, TCRdb re-called the RT-PCR reads, giving one row per CDR3 protein. The sample lists 150,000 to 250,000 distinct CDR3 sequences, 41% occurring once. Germline V gene sequence: CDR1 SQVTM, CDR2 ANQGSEA. CDR3 length: 15 amino acids. With 1 base clipped from V and 4 bases from J, the junction kept 9 bases outside the gene matches. Material: blood, either unsorted or a sorted T cell fraction (not recorded which). This sequence was found in a human donor who was either an allogeneic HSCT recipient or a stem cell or donor lymphocyte infusion donor (not recorded which). It is not recorded whose cells these are; they may come from a transplant donor. The rearrangement links TRBV29-1 to TRBJ1-1; 7 bases agree with TRBD1. The CDR3 DNA follows: TGCAGCGTTGAAGTAGGAGGGGGCGCGGGCACTGAAGCTTTCTTT. It codes for CSVEVGGGAGTEAFF.